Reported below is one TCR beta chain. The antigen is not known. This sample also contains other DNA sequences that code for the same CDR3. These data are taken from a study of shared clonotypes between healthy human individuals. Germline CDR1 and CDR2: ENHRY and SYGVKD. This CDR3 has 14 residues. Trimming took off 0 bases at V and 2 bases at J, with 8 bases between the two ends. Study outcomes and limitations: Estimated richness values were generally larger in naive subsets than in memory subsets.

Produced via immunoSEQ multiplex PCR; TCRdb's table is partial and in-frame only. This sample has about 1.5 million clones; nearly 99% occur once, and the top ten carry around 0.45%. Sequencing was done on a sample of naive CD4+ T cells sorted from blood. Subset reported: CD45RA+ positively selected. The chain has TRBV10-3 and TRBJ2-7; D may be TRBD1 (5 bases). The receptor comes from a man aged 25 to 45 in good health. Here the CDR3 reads CAISESSRAYEQYF. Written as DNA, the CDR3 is TGTGCCATCAGTGAGTCGTCCAGGGCCTACGAGCAGTACTTC.